This TCR beta chain was found in a study of blood T cell repertoires in COVID-19. Overall study: Nucleic acid was either cDNA or gDNA, and it came from T cells, B-cell-depleted T cells, or PBMCs.

Under the authors' procedure: Researchers report that nucleated cell counts were estimated from reference gene primer amplification. The protocol was immunoSEQ multiplex PCR, while the TCRdb copy is restricted to in-frame clones and leaves out a portion. The DNA was the basis for D and trimming; V, J and clone size are from that table. The sample has around 250,000 clones; about four fifths are singletons. The germline gives CDR1 SGHTS, CDR2 YDEGEE. The CDR3 loop spans 15 amino acids. V shed 5 bases, J shed 5 bases, and the junction held 6 bases outside the gene matches. The sequence was collected from a man between 45 and 60 years old who had recovered from COVID-19. Sequencing was carried out using PBMCs or T cells enriched from blood (not recorded which). This chain connects TRBV5-8 to TRBJ1-5, with 11 bases fitting TRBD1. Here the CDR3 DNA reads TGTGCCAGCAGTTCGGGACAGGGGGTTGATCAGCCCCAGCATTTT. Translated, it gives CASSSGQGVDQPQHF.